Here is one TCR beta chain with its context. These data originate in a study of CD8 T cells in Susac syndrome. The multiple sclerosis control cohort comprised treatment-naive individuals presenting with stable or active relapsing-remitting disease. TEMRA cells were enriched by FACS, and CD4+ and CD8+ T cells were negatively isolated. This CDR3 spans 15 amino acids. Trimming cost V 5 bases and J 5 bases, with 16 bases left between them. Germline V gene sequence: CDR1 MDHEN, CDR2 SYDVKM. RNA in amounts of roughly 0.5 to 1 ug was reverse transcribed with random hexamers. TCRdb recomputed calls from the immunoSEQ multiplex PCR reads with MiXCR, one row per CDR3 protein. The data hold about 200,000 distinct CDR3 sequences, with more than 90% observed a single time.

The sequenced material came from CD4+ T cells from PBMCs. This sequence joins TRBV28 and TRBJ1-5; D might be TRBD1 (5 bases). This receptor was identified in a human donor with multiple sclerosis. Here the CDR3 reads CASSTGGSGYQPQHF. The CDR3 DNA sequence: TGTGCCAGCAGTACCGGGGGTTCTGGGTATCAGCCCCAGCATTTT.